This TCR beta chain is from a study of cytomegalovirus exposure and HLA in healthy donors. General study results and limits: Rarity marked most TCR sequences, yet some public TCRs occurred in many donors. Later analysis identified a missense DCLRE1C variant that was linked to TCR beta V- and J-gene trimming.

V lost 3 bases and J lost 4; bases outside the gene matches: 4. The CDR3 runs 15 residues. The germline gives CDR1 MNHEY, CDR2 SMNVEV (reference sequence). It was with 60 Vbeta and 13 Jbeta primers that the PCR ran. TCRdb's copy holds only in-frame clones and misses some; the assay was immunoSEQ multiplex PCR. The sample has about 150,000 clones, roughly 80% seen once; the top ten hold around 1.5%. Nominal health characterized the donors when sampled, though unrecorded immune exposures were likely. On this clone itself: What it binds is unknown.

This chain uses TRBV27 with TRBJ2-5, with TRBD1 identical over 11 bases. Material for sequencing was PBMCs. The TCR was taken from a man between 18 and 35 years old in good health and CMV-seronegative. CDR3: CASSLGQGDVETQYF. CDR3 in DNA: TGTGCCAGCAGTTTGGGACAGGGGGACGTAGAGACCCAGTACTTC.